Below are 19 T cell receptor beta chains sequenced from a single sample in a study. TCRdb processed the RT-PCR reads anew with MiXCR; each CDR3 protein has one entry. The sample includes 650,000 to 800,000 distinct CDR3 sequences, 12% to 15% of them seen just once. Source material: memory CD4+ T cells from blood. The receptor source for this set is a female donor in good health, serving as a healthy control.

A remark on this clonotype: Being one base from a much bigger clone, this may be a read error. This rearrangement joins TRBV29-1 to TRBJ2-5; D unresolved. Germline loops: CDR1 SQVTM, CDR2 ANQGSEA. The CDR3 is 13 residues long. The CDR3 DNA follows: TGCAGCGTTGGGATCATAGAGCAAGAGACCCAGAACTTC. This sequence encodes CSVGIIEQETQNF.

The chain links TRBV20-1 to TRBJ1-5; D not resolved. The germline CDR1 and CDR2 sequences are DFQATT and SNEGSKA (reference sequence). With 0 bases removed from V and 3 bases from J, the gap between germline ends came to 3 bases. The CDR3 loop spans 12 amino acids. In DNA, the CDR3 is TGCAGTGCTAGAGAGCCCAATCAGCCCCAGCATTTT. Translating it yields CSAREPNQPQHF.

V is TRBV28 and J is TRBJ1-4; 7 positions match TRBD1. Germline V gene lookup returns CDR1 MDHEN and CDR2 SYDVKM. The V segment lost 1 base and the J segment 8 bases; nucleotides outside the gene matches: 13. CDR3 length: 17 amino acids. The CDR3 nucleotides are TGTGCCAGCAGTTTATCGGGCAGGGGGGCAATACGGGAAAAACTGTTTTTT. It specifies CASSLSGRGAIREKLFF.

V usage is TRBV20-1 and J usage is TRBJ1-6; tentatively, D is TRBD1 (6 bases). The V gene's germline CDR1 is DFQATT and CDR2 SNEGSKA (reference sequence). The CDR3 is 14 residues long. The V gene lost 6 bases and the J gene lost 9 bases, with 18 bases spanning the gap. Here the CDR3 reads CSAGLVQGSSPLHF. The DNA for the CDR3 is TGCAGTGCCGGCCTTGTCCAGGGGAGTTCACCCCTCCACTTT.

The chain is built from TRBV5-4 and TRBJ1-4; D is undetermined. V was pared by 0 bases and J by 4 bases, with 10 bases between. CDR1 SGHNT and CDR2 YYREEE come from the germline V gene (reference sequence). The CDR3 is 15 residues long. CDR3 in amino acids: CASSLGGRLNEKLFF. The CDR3 DNA reads as TGTGCCAGCAGCTTGGGCGGACGGCTTAATGAAAAACTGTTTTTT.

The chain uses TRBV5-5 and TRBJ2-6; TRBD2 aligns across 12 bases. V dropped 4 bases and J dropped 0; count of bases not matched to a gene: 8. The CDR3 loop spans 19 amino acids. CDR1 and CDR2 from the germline V gene are SGHKS and YYEKEE (reference sequence). The CDR3 spells CASSPIGLAGISGANVLTF. The CDR3 nucleotides are TGTGCCAGCAGCCCTATCGGACTAGCGGGGATCTCTGGGGCCAACGTCCTGACTTTC.

The CDR3: CSARAPASGNTIYF. The CDR3, as DNA: TGCAGTGCTAGAGCCCCAGCCTCTGGAAACACCATATATTTT. The J gene is TRBJ1-3, the V gene TRBV20-1; D gene ambiguous. The CDR3 has 14 amino acids. CDR1 is DFQATT and CDR2 is SNEGSKA in the germline V gene (reference sequence). V lost 1 base to trimming and J lost 0 bases, with 7 bases between them.

This clonotype turned up a few times. The genes are TRBV3-1 and TRBJ2-2; D uncertain. This CDR3 comprises 15 residues. CDR1 LGHDT and CDR2 YNNKEL come from the germline V gene (reference sequence). V shed 5 bases and J shed 3 bases, with 13 bases lying between them. This CDR3 reads CASSYRQAYTGELFF. CDR3 in DNA: TGTGCCAGCAGCTACAGACAAGCATACACCGGGGAGCTGTTTTTT.

V and J are TRBV11-2 and TRBJ2-6, with TRBD2 matching over 10 bases. Germline trimming cut 5 bases from V and 1 base from J; bases unmatched to any gene: 17. Germline CDR1 reads SGHAT; CDR2 reads FQNNGV. The CDR3 runs to 21 residues. CDR3 protein: CASSKRQALAGITSGANVLTF. The CDR3 DNA is TGTGCCAGCAGCAAGCGACAGGCACTAGCGGGAATAACTTCTGGGGCCAACGTCCTGACTTTC. Combining the CDR3 with reference TRBV11-2 and TRBJ2-6 gives the whole variable domain EAGVAQSPRYKIIEKRQSVAFWCNPISGHATLYWYQQILGQGPKLLIQFQNNGVVDDSQLPKDRFSAERLKGVDSTLKIQPAKLEDSAVYLCASSKRQALAGITSGANVLTFGAGSRLTVL.

The rearrangement uses TRBV3-2 and TRBJ1-1. TRBV3-2 is tagged as a pseudogene. The length of the CDR3 is 12 residues. CDR3 region: CASSPEDTEAFF. In DNA form, the CDR3 reads TGTGCCAGCAGCCCGGAGGACACTGAAGCTTTCTTT.

The chain combines TRBV11-2 with TRBJ1-1; D might be TRBD1 (5 bases). Looked up from germline, CDR1 is SGHAT and CDR2 is FQNNGV. The CDR3 has 13 residues. Trimming shortened V by 1 base and J by 6 bases, and 9 bases separated the two germline ends. CDR3 protein: CASSLGGQPEAFF. CDR3 sequence (DNA): TGTGCCAGCAGCTTAGGGGGCCAGCCTGAAGCTTTCTTT.

This clonotype has at least ten counts. This sequence joins TRBV10-3 and TRBJ2-1, with a weak D call TRBD2 (5 bases). From germline, CDR1 is ENHRY and CDR2 SYGVKD. The CDR3 extends over 16 amino acids. The germline V and J ends were trimmed by 2 bases and 5 bases, with 16 bases remaining between them. The CDR3 nucleotides read TGTGCCATCAGTGAGGGCCAGCGGAGAGTCCACAATGAGCAGTTCTTC. It specifies CAISEGQRRVHNEQFF.

This sequence joins TRBV7-9 and TRBJ2-6, with D tentatively TRBD2 (6 bases). The CDR3 sequence is 16 residues long. V dropped 1 base and J dropped 1 base, with 8 bases sitting between them. Germline V CDR1 and CDR2: SEHNR, FQNEAQ (reference sequence). CDR3 amino acids: CASSLVAGSGANVLTF. CDR3 DNA sequence: TGTGCCAGCAGCTTAGTGGCGGGGTCTGGGGCCAACGTCCTGACTTTC.

Ten or more counts support this clonotype. The chain combines TRBV27 with TRBJ1-1; D is perhaps TRBD1 (6 bases). The V end was cut by 1 base, the J end by 6 bases, with 12 bases between. The CDR3 totals 14 residues. Germline CDR1 reads MNHEY; CDR2 reads SMNVEV (reference sequence). The CDR3 is CASSLYGGRAEAFF. In DNA, the CDR3 is TGTGCCAGCAGTTTATATGGGGGCCGGGCTGAAGCTTTCTTT.

In this sample, this clonotype turned up many times. The rearrangement uses TRBV7-2 and TRBJ2-3; 12 nucleotides agree with TRBD2. CDR3 length: 17 residues. Germline lookup yields CDR1 SGHTA and CDR2 FQGNSA. V dropped 0 bases and J dropped 0; count of bases not matched to a gene: 1. CDR3 nucleotide sequence: TGTGCCAGCAGCTTAGCCGGGACTAGCGGGAGCACAGATACGCAGTATTTT. The encoded protein is CASSLAGTSGSTDTQYF.

This clonotype was observed many times. CDR3 nucleotide sequence: TGTGCCAGCAGCCCAACAGGGATCGGCACCGGGGAGCTGTTTTTT. As protein: CASSPTGIGTGELFF. The chain employs TRBV7-2 and TRBJ2-2; D perhaps matches TRBD1 (6 bases). Germline CDR1 SGHTA, CDR2 FQGNSA. The CDR3 has 15 amino acids. V was shortened by 5 bases and J by 4 bases, with 14 bases between the two germline ends. Complete variable domain (other parts from reference TRBV7-2 and TRBJ2-2): GAGVSQSPSNKVTEKGKDVELRCDPISGHTALYWYRQSLGQGLEFLIYFQGNSAPDKSGLPSDRFSAERTGGSVSTLTIQRTQQEDSAVYLCASSPTGIGTGELFFGEGSRLTVL.

The genes are TRBV5-1 and TRBJ2-7, with 7 nucleotides matching TRBD2. CDR1 SGHRS and CDR2 YFSETQ come from the germline V gene. This CDR3 region has 15 residues. V dropped 2 bases and J dropped 4; count of bases not matched to a gene: 9. The CDR3, as DNA: TGCGCCAGCAGCTTACCTAGCGGCGTAGGTTACGAGCAGTACTTC. Its translation: CASSLPSGVGYEQYF.

This clonotype was detected many times. The chain carries TRBV5-1 and TRBJ2-7; D ambiguous. V shed 0 bases and J shed 5 bases, with 9 bases lying between them. This CDR3 has 13 residues. The germline V gene encodes CDR1 SGHRS and CDR2 YFSETQ. The DNA of the CDR3 is TGCGCCAGCAGCTTGGTTGGTATCGACGAGCAGTACTTC. Its translation is CASSLVGIDEQYF.

This clonotype occurred many times. The CDR3 sequence is CSARPSRESVWNEQFF. The CDR3 DNA reads TGCAGTGCTAGGCCGTCGAGGGAGTCGGTCTGGAATGAGCAGTTCTTC. The chain combines TRBV20-1 with TRBJ2-1, with D perhaps TRBD2 (5 bases). The CDR3 totals 16 residues. The germline CDR1 and CDR2 sequences are DFQATT and SNEGSKA (reference sequence). Trimming cost V 3 bases and J 7 bases, with 22 bases left between them.